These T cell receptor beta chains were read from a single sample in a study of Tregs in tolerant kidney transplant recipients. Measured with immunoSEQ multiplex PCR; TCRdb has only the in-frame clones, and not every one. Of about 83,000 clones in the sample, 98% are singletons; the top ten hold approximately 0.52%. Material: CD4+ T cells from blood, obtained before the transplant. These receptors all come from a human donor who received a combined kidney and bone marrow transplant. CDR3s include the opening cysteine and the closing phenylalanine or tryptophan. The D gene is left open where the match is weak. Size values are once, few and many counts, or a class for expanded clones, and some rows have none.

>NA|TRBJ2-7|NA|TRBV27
TGTGCCAGCAGTTTTAAAAGGGGCTACGAGCAGTACTTC
CASSFKRGYEQYF
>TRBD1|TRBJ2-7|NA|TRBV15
TGTGCCACCAGCAGAGATCTTAGGGGGCGCGGGTCCGACGAGCAGTACTTC
CATSRDLRGRGSDEQYF
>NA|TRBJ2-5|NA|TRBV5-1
TGCGCCAGCAGCTTGGGTCCCCCGTCGGGAGTCGGACAAGAGACCCAGTACTTC
CASSLGPPSGVGQETQYF
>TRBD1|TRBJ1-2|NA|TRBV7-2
TGTGCCAGCAGCTTTAACCCTCTAGGGACAGGGGGCTCTTACTTC
CASSFNPLGTGGSYF
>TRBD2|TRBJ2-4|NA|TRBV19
TGTGCCAGTAGTACCGGACTAGCCCCGATAGCCAAAAACATTCAGTACTTC
CASSTGLAPIAKNIQYF
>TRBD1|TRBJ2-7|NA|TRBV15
TGTGCCACGGGACAGTATTACGAGCAGTACTTC
CATGQYYEQYF
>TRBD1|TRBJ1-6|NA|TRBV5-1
TGCGCCAGCAGCTCTGGACAGGGTCGCTCACCCCTCCACTTT
CASSSGQGRSPLHF
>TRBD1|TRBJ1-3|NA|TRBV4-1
TGCGCCAGCAGCCAAGGCCAGGGACAGGGTAGAAACACCATATATTTT
CASSQGQGQGRNTIYF
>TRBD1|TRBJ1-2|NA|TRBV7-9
TGTGCCAGCAGTTTCGGGACAGATGGCTACACCTTC
CASSFGTDGYTF
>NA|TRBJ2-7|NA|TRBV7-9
TGTGCCAGCAGCTTTATTACCTACGAGCAGTACTTC
CASSFITYEQYF
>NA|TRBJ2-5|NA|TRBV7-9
TGTGCCAGCAGCTTAATGAGGGGGTCCCAGTACTTC
CASSLMRGSQYF
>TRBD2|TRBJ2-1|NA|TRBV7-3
TGTGCCAGCAGCTTTGGGAGGGCCGGGTACAATGAGCAGTTCTTC
CASSFGRAGYNEQFF
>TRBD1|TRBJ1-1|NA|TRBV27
TGTGCCAGCAGTTCCTACAGGGGGCCGGGGAAAACTGAAGCTTTCTTT
CASSSYRGPGKTEAFF
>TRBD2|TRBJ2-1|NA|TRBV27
TGTGCCAGCCGATTAGCGGGGGGGCCTTACAATGAGCAGTTCTTC
CASRLAGGPYNEQFF
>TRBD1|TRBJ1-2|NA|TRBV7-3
TGTGCCAGCAGCTTACGGGAGACAGGGGGAGAGGGTCTCTATGGCTACACCTTC
CASSLRETGGEGLYGYTF
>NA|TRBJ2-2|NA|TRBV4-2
TGTGCCAGCAGCCCCTCAGAGGGGGGGGCTGCTTACACCGGGGAGCTGTTTTTT
CASSPSEGGAAYTGELFF
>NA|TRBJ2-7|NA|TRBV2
TGTGCCAGCAGTGAAGTAAGGACTTGGTCCTACGAGCAGTACTTC
CASSEVRTWSYEQYF
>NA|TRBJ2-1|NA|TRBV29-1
TGCAGCGTTGATGGCGGGGCCTACAATGAGCAGTTCTTC
CSVDGGAYNEQFF
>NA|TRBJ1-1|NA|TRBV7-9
TGTGCCAGCAGCCACGACACCCTGAACACTGAAGCTTTCTTT
CASSHDTLNTEAFF
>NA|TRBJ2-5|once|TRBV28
TGTGCCAGCAGTTTCTTACAGGGACCCTCCCCGGCAGGGGAGACCCAGTACTTC
CASSFLQGPSPAGETQYF
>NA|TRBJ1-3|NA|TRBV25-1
TGTGCCAGCAGTGAATTAGGTCGGGGACACTCTGGAAACACCATATATTTT
CASSELGRGHSGNTIYF
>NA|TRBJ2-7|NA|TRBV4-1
TGCGCCAGCAGCCAAGCTCCCGGACAGCTCGACGAGCAGTACTTC
CASSQAPGQLDEQYF
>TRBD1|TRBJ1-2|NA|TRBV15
TGTGCCACCAGCAGAGATTCTCCCGGGACAGGGAACTATGGCTACACCTTC
CATSRDSPGTGNYGYTF
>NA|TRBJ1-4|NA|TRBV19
TGTGCCAGTAGTAGGGGCGACAAAGGCGAAAAACTGTTTTTT
CASSRGDKGEKLFF
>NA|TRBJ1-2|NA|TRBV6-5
TGTGCCACCGCAGACAGATATGGCTACACCTTC
CATADRYGYTF
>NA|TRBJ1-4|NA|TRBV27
TGTGCCAGCAGTTTAACCCGGAATGAAAAACTGTTTTTT
CASSLTRNEKLFF
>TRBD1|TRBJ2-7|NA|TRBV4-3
TGCGCCAGCAGCCAAGATGTTAGGGGACAGGGAAGCAACGAGCAGTACTTC
CASSQDVRGQGSNEQYF
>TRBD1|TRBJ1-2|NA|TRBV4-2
TGTGCCAGCAGCCAAGGCCCCAGACAGGGGGCTAGTTGGTATGGCTACACCTTC
CASSQGPRQGASWYGYTF
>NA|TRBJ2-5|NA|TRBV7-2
TGTGCCAGCAGCCTAGACAGCCACCAAGAGACCCAGTACTTC
CASSLDSHQETQYF
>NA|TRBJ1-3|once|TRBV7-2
TGTGCCAGCAGCTTAGGGGCAGTACACTCTGGAAACACCATATATTTT
CASSLGAVHSGNTIYF
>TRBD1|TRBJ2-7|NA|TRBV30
TGTGCCTGGAGTATGACAGGGAACTCGGGAGAGCAGTACTTC
CAWSMTGNSGEQYF
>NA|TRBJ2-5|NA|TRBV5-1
TGCGCCAGCAGCTTGGCGGACAACCAAGAGACCCAGTACTTC
CASSLADNQETQYF
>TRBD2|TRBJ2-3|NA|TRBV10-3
TGTGCCATCAGTTACTCTAGCGGCAGCACAGATACGCAGTATTTT
CAISYSSGSTDTQYF
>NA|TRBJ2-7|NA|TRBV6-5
TGTGCCAGCAGTTACGACAGTACCTACGAGCAGTACTTC
CASSYDSTYEQYF
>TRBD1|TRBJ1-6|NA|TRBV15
TGTGCCACCAGCAGAGATCCCCCGAGACAGGGGTTGCGTTCACCCCTCCACTTT
CATSRDPPRQGLRSPLHF
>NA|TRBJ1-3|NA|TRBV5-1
TGCGCCAGCAGCTTGGCGGGTGGATACTCTGGAAACACCATATATTTT
CASSLAGGYSGNTIYF
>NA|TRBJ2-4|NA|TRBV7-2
TGTGCCAGCAGCTGGGGACTGATAGCCAAAAACATTCAGTACTTC
CASSWGLIAKNIQYF
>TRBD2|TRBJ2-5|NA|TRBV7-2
TGTGCCAGCAGCTTAGGCGGGGCTAGCGGGGAAGAGACCCAGTACTTC
CASSLGGASGEETQYF
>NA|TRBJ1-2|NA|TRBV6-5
TGTGCCAGCAGTTATCGGGTGGACAGTGGCTATGGCTACACCTTC
CASSYRVDSGYGYTF
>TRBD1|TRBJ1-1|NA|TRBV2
TGTGCCAGCAGTGCTCCGGGACAGATGAACACTGAAGCTTTCTTT
CASSAPGQMNTEAFF
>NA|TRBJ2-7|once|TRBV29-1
TGCAGCGCTGTAGGGGCCCGAGGAGGGAGCTACGAGCAGTACTTC
CSAVGARGGSYEQYF
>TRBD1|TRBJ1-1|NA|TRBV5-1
TGCGCCAGCAGCTTGGCCATGACAGGGGGCTTCACTGAAGCTTTCTTT
CASSLAMTGGFTEAFF
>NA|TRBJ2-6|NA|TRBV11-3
TGTGCCAGCAGCTTAGTAGTGAGGAGCTCTGGGGCCAACGTCCTGACTTTC
CASSLVVRSSGANVLTF
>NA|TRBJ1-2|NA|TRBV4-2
TGTGCCAGCAGCCCCCCAGGGTTCGTTTCTGGCTACACCTTC
CASSPPGFVSGYTF
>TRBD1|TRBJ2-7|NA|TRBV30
TGTGCCTGGAGTGCTATCCTGACAGGGGCGTCCTACGAGCAGTACTTC
CAWSAILTGASYEQYF
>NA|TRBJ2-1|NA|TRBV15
TGTGCCACCAGCAGAGATGGTGGCGGACTTAACTACAATGAGCAGTTCTTC
CATSRDGGGLNYNEQFF
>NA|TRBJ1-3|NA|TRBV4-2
TGTGCCAGCAGCCAAGATCCCAGGGTAGCTGGAAACACCATATATTTT
CASSQDPRVAGNTIYF
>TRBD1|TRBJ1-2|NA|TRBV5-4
TGTGCCAGCAGCTTCGGGACAGGCGGGTTTGGGAACTATGGCTACACCTTC
CASSFGTGGFGNYGYTF
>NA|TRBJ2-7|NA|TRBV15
TGTGCCACCAGCAGAGACGTGAGATACGAGCAGTACTTC
CATSRDVRYEQYF
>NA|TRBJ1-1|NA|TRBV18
TGTGCCAGCTCACCACGCCATACAGGAAACACTGAAGCTTTCTTT
CASSPRHTGNTEAFF
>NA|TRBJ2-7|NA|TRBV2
TGTGCCAGCAGCGCACAGAGTAGCTCCTACGAGCAGTACTTC
CASSAQSSSYEQYF
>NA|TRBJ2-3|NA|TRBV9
TGTGCCAGCAGCGTAGCGCATGGGCTACCCACAGATACGCAGTATTTT
CASSVAHGLPTDTQYF
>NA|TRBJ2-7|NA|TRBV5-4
TGTGCCAGCAGCCGACCCGCGGAGGGGCACGAGCAGTACTTC
CASSRPAEGHEQYF